This TCR beta chain originates from a study of a mutant IDH1 vaccine in newly diagnosed glioma. At the level of the study: Vaccine dosing followed radiotherapy by 4-6 weeks, or accompanied temozolomide cycles. Sex among treated patients split 62.5% male, roughly 38% female; mean age was roughly 42 years.

Sequenced by immunoSEQ multiplex PCR; TCRdb stores in-frame clones only, minus some. The sample comprises tens of thousands of clones, roughly 85% of which are singletons, and around 7% rests with the top ten. The V end was cut by 4 bases, the J end by 8 bases, with 11 bases between. Germline V lookup: CDR1 MGHDK, CDR2 SYGVNS. CDR3 length: 12 residues. Noted time point: week 35, safety follow-up. It was 300 ug of mutant IDH1 20-mer peptide that made up each vaccine dose, given with topical imiquimod. A word on this clone: What it binds is unknown.

The sample in question was PBMCs, obtained from a glioma patient whose treatment included an IDH1 peptide vaccine. The receptor was isolated from a young woman with glioma. V gene TRBV25-1 combines with J gene TRBJ1-2; D remains unclear. CDR3 in amino acids: CASSGTAGGYTF. The CDR3, as DNA: TGTGCCAGCAGTGGGACGGCGGGGGGCTACACCTTC.